Following are 7 T cell receptor beta chains from one sample sequenced in a study of CD8 T cells in Susac syndrome. The RNA input was about 0.5 to 1 ug, and it was reverse transcribed with random hexamers. A single record per CDR3 protein comes from TCRdb applying MiXCR to the immunoSEQ multiplex PCR reads. In the table there are a few hundred thousand distinct CDR3 sequences, about 89% of which are singletons. The sample was CD8+ T cells from PBMCs. Every receptor here comes from a human donor with multiple sclerosis.

The CDR3 bases are TGTGCCAGCAGTGCCGGGACAGGGCTCGACTACGAGCAGTACTTC. Its protein product is CASSAGTGLDYEQYF. The chain employs TRBV6-2 or TRBV6-3 and TRBJ2-7, with TRBD1 matching over 9 bases. Germline loops: CDR1 MNHEY, CDR2 SVGEGT. The CDR3 consists of 15 residues. The V and J ends lost 5 bases and 3 bases, in that order; junction bases with no gene match: 8.

This clonotype was counted once. This chain links TRBV27 with TRBJ1-5; possible D gene TRBD1, 5 bases. Germline lookup yields CDR1 MNHEY and CDR2 SMNVEV (reference sequence). With 0 bases removed from V and 11 bases from J, the gap between germline ends came to 11 bases. The CDR3 consists of 13 residues. The DNA of the CDR3 is TGTGCCAGCAGTTTATCGGTCAAGGGGTCCCAGCATTTT. This gives the protein CASSLSVKGSQHF.

The chain's CDR3 is CASSLGPLEQYF. CDR3 nucleotides: TGTGCCAGCAGCTTAGGCCCACTGGAGCAGTACTTC. This chain joins TRBV7-9 and TRBJ2-7, with D unresolved. The CDR3 length is 12 residues. V was shortened by 1 base and J by 7 bases, with 8 bases between the two germline ends. From germline, CDR1 is SEHNR and CDR2 FQNEAQ (reference sequence). Supplemented by reference TRBV7-9 and TRBJ2-7, the full variable domain reads DTGVSQNPRHKITKRGQNVTFRCDPISEHNRLYWYRQTLGQGPEFLTYFQNEAQLEKSRLLSDRFSAERPKGSFSTLEIQRTEQGDSAMYLCASSLGPLEQYFGPGTRLTVT.

The chain recombines TRBV27 with TRBJ2-5; TRBD1 aligns across 7 bases. This CDR3 spans 14 amino acids. Trimming took 9 bases from V and 4 from J; bases not matched to a gene: 11. Germline lookup yields CDR1 MNHEY and CDR2 SMNVEV (reference sequence). CDR3 sequence (DNA): TGTGCCAGTCGGGACAGAGGGTACTCAGAGACCCAGTACTTC. Amino acids: CASRDRGYSETQYF.

The chain employs TRBV29-1 and TRBJ2-1, with a possible D match to TRBD1 (5 bases). CDR1 and CDR2 (germline): SQVTM, ANQGSEA. Deletions cut 6 bases from V and 4 bases from J, with 10 bases between. This CDR3 is built from 12 residues. In DNA form, the CDR3 reads TGCAGCGTATCGACAGTTTACAATGAGCAGTTCTTC. Residues: CSVSTVYNEQFF.

V is TRBV9 and J is TRBJ2-1, with 10 positions matching TRBD2. The V gene's germline CDR1 is SGDLS and CDR2 YYNGEE. CDR3 size: 17 residues. Trimming removed 4 bases from V and 0 bases from J; junction bases left unmatched: 7. The CDR3: CASSPSGRVSSYNEQFF. The CDR3, as DNA: TGTGCCAGCAGCCCCAGCGGGAGGGTGAGCTCCTACAATGAGCAGTTCTTC.

This sequence joins TRBV7-9 and TRBJ2-3; no clear D. The length of the CDR3 is 12 residues. V was shortened by 3 bases and J by 7 bases, with 8 bases between the two germline ends. The germline V gene has CDR1 SEHNR and CDR2 FQNEAQ (reference sequence). CDR3: CASSLGMYTQYF. CDR3 coding DNA: TGTGCCAGCAGCTTGGGGATGTATACGCAGTATTTT.